These 6 T cell receptor beta chains came from one sample sequenced in a study of control samples from healthy donors and cancer patients. The repertoire was sequenced with immunoSEQ multiplex PCR; TCRdb's copy has only in-frame clones and lacks some. The data hold around 83,000 clones, with more than 85% observed a single time. The sequencing input was PBMCs. These receptors came from a woman aged 35 to 49 with lung cancer.

The chain is built from TRBV10-1 and TRBJ1-5, with 8 bases identical to TRBD1. The germline gives CDR1 WNHNN, CDR2 SYGVQD (reference sequence). The CDR3 is 16 amino acids. V lost 4 bases, J lost 2 bases, and 7 bases stayed unmatched. This chain's CDR3 is CASSAYPGQGNQPQHF. CDR3 nucleotides: TGCGCCAGCAGTGCCTATCCGGGACAGGGCAATCAGCCCCAGCATTTT.

The chain links TRBV2 to TRBJ1-6; the D gene is possibly TRBD1 (5 bases). Trimming took 1 base from V and 7 from J, leaving 5 bases between them. Germline CDR1 is SNHLY and CDR2 is FYNNEI. The CDR3 totals 13 residues. CDR3 DNA sequence: TGTGCCAGCAGTGAAGGGGGGAATTCACCCCTCCACTTT. This sequence encodes CASSEGGNSPLHF.

A single count supports this clone. This chain connects TRBV5-1 to TRBJ2-2; D possibly uses TRBD1 or TRBD2 (6 bases each). The V gene lost 4 bases and the J gene lost 6 bases, with 16 bases spanning the gap. The CDR3 consists of 15 residues. Germline CDR1 is SGHRS and CDR2 is YFSETQ. As DNA, the CDR3 is TGCGCCAGCAGCCTACAGGGAGGAGGGGCCGGGGAGCTGTTTTTT. Encoded protein: CASSLQGGGAGELFF.

The rearrangement uses TRBV15 and TRBJ2-6; D is possibly TRBD1 or TRBD2 (6 bases each). The CDR3 has 14 residues. V was clipped by 8 bases and J by 0 bases, with 8 bases between them. Germline V lookup: CDR1 LNHNV, CDR2 YYDKDF (reference sequence). The CDR3 protein is CATEGGSGANVLTF. CDR3 bases: TGTGCCACCGAGGGGGGCTCTGGGGCCAACGTCCTGACTTTC. Supplemented by reference TRBV15 and TRBJ2-6, the full variable domain reads DAMVIQNPRYQVTQFGKPVTLSCSQTLNHNVMYWYQQKSSQAPKLLFHYYDKDFNNEADTPDNFQSRRPNTSFCFLDIRSPGLGDTAMYLCATEGGSGANVLTFGAGSRLTVL.

This chain connects TRBV19 to TRBJ1-1; D perhaps matches TRBD1 (5 bases). V was clipped by 7 bases and J by 4 bases, with 19 bases between them. CDR3 size: 15 residues. CDR1 LNHDA and CDR2 SQIVND come from the germline V gene (reference sequence). The CDR3 protein is CASKGSGSSGTEAFF. Written as DNA, the CDR3 is TGTGCCAGTAAGGGATCAGGGTCTTCAGGCACTGAAGCTTTCTTT.

The chain combines TRBV5-1 with TRBJ2-7, with a possible D match to TRBD2 (6 bases). CDR1 and CDR2 (germline): SGHRS, YFSETQ. This CDR3 has 14 residues. Deletions cut 7 bases from V and 3 bases from J, with 17 bases between. The chain's CDR3 is CASSLRGRDYEQYF. CDR3 sequence (DNA): TGCGCCAGCTCCCTGCGGGGCAGGGACTACGAGCAGTACTTC.